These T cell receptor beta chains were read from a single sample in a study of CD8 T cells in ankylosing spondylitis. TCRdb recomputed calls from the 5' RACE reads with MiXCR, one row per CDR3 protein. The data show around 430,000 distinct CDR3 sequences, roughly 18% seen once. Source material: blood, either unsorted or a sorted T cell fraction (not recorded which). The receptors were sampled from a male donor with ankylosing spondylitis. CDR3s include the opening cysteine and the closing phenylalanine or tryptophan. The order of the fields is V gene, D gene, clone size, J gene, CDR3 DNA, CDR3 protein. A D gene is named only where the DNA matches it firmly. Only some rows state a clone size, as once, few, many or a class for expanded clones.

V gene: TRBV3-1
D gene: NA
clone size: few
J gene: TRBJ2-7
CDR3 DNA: TGTGCCAGCAGCCACCCGGGAGCTCATGGGGGCGAGCAGTACTTC
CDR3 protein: CASSHPGAHGGEQYF

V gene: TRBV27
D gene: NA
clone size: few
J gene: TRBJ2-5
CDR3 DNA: TGTGCCAGCAGTGAGTTAAGGCAAGAGACCCAGTACTTC
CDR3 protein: CASSELRQETQYF

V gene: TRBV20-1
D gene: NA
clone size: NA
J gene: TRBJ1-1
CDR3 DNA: TGCAGTGCTAGAGATATGGGCAGGAACACTGAAGCTTTCTTT
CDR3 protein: CSARDMGRNTEAFF

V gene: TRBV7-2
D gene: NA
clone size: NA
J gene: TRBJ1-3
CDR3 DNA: TGTGCCAGCAGCTTAGAGGGGCAGAGGGCTGGAAACACCATATATTTT
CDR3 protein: CASSLEGQRAGNTIYF

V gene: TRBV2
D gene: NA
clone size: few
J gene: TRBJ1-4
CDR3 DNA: TGTGCCAGCAGTAATCTGGGGGGAACTAATGAAAAACTGTTTTTT
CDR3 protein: CASSNLGGTNEKLFF

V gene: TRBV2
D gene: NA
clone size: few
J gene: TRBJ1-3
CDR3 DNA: TGTGCCAGCAGTGAAGAGAGGGTGGGAGGAAACACCATATATTTT
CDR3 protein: CASSEERVGGNTIYF

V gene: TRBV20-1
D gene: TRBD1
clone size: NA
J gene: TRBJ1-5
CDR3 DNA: TGCAGTGCTAGAACAACAGGGGGCCGGGATCAGCCCCAGCATTTT
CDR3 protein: CSARTTGGRDQPQHF

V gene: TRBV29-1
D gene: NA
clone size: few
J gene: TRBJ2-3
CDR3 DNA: TGCAGCGCCAATAGTGGTACAGATACGCAGTATTTT
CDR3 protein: CSANSGTDTQYF

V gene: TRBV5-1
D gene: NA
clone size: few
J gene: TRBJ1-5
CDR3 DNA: TGCGCCAGCAGCTTGGGGATCGGTCAGCCCCAGCATTTT
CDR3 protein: CASSLGIGQPQHF

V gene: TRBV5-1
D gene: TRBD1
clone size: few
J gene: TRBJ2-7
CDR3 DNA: TGCGCCAGCAGCTTGTCCGGGACAGGGACATACGAGCAGTACTTC
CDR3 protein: CASSLSGTGTYEQYF

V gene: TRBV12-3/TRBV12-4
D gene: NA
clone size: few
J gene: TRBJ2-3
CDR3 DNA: TGTGCCAGCAGTTTGGTGGGAGGCCCCCCAGATACGCAGTATTTT
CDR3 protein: CASSLVGGPPDTQYF

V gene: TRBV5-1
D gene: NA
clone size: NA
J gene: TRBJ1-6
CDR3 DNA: TGCGCCAGCAGCGAGGCGGCGTCCTATAATTCACCCCTCCACTTT
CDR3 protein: CASSEAASYNSPLHF

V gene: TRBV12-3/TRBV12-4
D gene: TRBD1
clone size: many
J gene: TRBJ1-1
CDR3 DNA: TGTGCCAGCAGTGGGGTGGGGACAGGGAACACTGAAGCTTTCTTT
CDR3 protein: CASSGVGTGNTEAFF

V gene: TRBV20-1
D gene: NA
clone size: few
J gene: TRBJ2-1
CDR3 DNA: TGCAGTGCTAGACCCCCGGGACTGAAATACAATGAGCAGTTCTTC
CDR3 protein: CSARPPGLKYNEQFF

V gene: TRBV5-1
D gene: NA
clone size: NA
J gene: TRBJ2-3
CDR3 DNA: TGCGCCAGCAGCTTGTCCGGGGACTCACCCGATACGCAGTATTTT
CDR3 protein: CASSLSGDSPDTQYF

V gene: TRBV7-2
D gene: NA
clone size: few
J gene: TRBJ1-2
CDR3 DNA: TGTGCCAGCAGTTCGGGGCATAGGCGGGGGCTCAACTATGGCTACACCTTC
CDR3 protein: CASSSGHRRGLNYGYTF

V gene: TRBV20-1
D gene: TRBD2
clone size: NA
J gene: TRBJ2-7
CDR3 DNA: TGCAGTGCTAGACGACTAGCGGGAGAGATCTACGAGCAGTACTTC
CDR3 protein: CSARRLAGEIYEQYF

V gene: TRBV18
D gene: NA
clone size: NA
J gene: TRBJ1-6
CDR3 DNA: TGTGCCAGCTCACCATCCGGGCGGTTTGCCCTCCACTTT
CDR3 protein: CASSPSGRFALHF

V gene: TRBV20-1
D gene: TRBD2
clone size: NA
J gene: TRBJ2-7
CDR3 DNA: TGCAGTGCCTTGGGACTAGCGGGAGTTGGGGGTCACGAGCAGTACTTC
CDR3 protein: CSALGLAGVGGHEQYF

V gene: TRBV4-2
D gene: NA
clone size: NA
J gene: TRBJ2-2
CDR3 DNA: TGTGCCAGCACGGACTATCGCACAAGGGCCGGGGAGCTGTTTTTT
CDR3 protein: CASTDYRTRAGELFF

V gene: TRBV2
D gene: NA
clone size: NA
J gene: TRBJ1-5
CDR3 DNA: TGTGCCAGCAGCAAACAGGGACTTGGTAGCAATCAGCCCCAGCATTTT
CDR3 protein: CASSKQGLGSNQPQHF

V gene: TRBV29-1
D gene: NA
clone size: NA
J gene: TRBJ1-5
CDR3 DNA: TGCAGCGTTGGCGACGGCAATCAGCCCCAGCATTTT
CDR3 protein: CSVGDGNQPQHF

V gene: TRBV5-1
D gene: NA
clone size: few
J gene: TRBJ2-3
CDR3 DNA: TGCGCCAGCAGCTTGAGTGGTCCCCCCGCGGCAGATACGCAGTATTTT
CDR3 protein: CASSLSGPPAADTQYF

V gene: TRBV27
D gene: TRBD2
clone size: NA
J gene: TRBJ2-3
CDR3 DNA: TGTGCCAGCAGTCTCACTAGCGGGATGTCATCTGATACGCAGTATTTT
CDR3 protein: CASSLTSGMSSDTQYF

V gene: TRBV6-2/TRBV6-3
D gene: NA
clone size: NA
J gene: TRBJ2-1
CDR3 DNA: TGTGCCAGCAGTTACTCGAACAGGCTAAACGAGCAGTTCTTC
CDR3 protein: CASSYSNRLNEQFF

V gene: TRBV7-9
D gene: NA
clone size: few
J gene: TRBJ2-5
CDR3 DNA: TGTGCCAGCAGCCCCCCTAGGACAGAGATCCAAGAGACCCAGTACTTC
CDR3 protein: CASSPPRTEIQETQYF

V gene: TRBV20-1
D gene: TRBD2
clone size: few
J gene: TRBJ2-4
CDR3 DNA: TGCAGTGCTAGAGAAACCTTAGCGGGGGGAAGAAACATTCAGTACTTC
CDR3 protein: CSARETLAGGRNIQYF

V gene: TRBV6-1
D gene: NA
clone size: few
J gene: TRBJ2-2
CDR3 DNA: TGTGCCAGCAACCCAGTTCCACCGAACACCGGGGAGCTGTTTTTT
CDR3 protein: CASNPVPPNTGELFF

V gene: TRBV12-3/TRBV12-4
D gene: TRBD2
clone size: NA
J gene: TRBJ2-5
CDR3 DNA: TGTGCCAGCAGTTCTCGGACTAGCGGGAAAGAGACCCAGTACTTC
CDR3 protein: CASSSRTSGKETQYF

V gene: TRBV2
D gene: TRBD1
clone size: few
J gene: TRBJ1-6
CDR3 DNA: TGTGCCAGCAGGGACAGGAGACGGGGAGAGGGTTCACCCCTCCACTTT
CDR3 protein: CASRDRRRGEGSPLHF

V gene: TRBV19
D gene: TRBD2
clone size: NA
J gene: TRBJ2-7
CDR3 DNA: TGTGCCAGTAGTATCGGCGGGGGTGATCCCTACGAGCAGTACTTC
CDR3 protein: CASSIGGGDPYEQYF

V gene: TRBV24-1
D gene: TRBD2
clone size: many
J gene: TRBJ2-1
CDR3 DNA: TGTGCCACCAGTGATCCTTCACTAGCGGGAGGTGACAATGAGCAGTTCTTC
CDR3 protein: CATSDPSLAGGDNEQFF

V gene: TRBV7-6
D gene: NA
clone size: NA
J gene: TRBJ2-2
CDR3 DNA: NA
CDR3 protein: CASSRYPGQGLPPGSCFF

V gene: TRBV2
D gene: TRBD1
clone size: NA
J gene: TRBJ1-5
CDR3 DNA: TGTGCCAGCAGTGGGGGACAGGGAGGTCAGCCCCAGCATTTT
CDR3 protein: CASSGGQGGQPQHF

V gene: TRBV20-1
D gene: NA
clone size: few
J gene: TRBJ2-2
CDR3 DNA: TGCAGTGCCCTACAGGGCAACACCGGGGAGCTGTTTTTT
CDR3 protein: CSALQGNTGELFF

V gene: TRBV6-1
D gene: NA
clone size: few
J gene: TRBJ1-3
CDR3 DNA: TGTGCCAGCAGCCGTAGGGACACCTCTGGAAACACCATATATTTT
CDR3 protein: CASSRRDTSGNTIYF

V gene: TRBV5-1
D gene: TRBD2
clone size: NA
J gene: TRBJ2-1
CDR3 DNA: TGCGCCAGCAGCTATCAAAGCGGGAGAACCTACAATGAGCAGTTCTTC
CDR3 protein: CASSYQSGRTYNEQFF

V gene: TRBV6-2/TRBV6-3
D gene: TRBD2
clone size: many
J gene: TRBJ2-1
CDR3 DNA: TGTGCCAGCAGGCTAGCGGGAGGGCCGTATGAGCAGTTCTTC
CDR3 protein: CASRLAGGPYEQFF

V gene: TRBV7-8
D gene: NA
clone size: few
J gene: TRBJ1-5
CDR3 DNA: TGTGCCAGCAGCTCTTCGGGCCATCTGAATCAGCCCCAGCATTTT
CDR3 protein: CASSSSGHLNQPQHF

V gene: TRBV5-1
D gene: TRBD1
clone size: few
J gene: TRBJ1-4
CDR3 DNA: TGCGCCAGCAGCTTGGACAGGGGGCCTGGCGGACTGTTTTTT
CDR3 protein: CASSLDRGPGGLFF

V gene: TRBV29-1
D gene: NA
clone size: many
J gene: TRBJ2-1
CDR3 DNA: TGCAGCGTCGACTTGCCCTCTCAGCTGCAGTTCTTC
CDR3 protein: CSVDLPSQLQFF